This record concerns one T cell receptor (beta chain) sequence. Its antigen is undetermined. Isolated RNA was reverse transcribed in full, so expressed TCRB transcripts were sequenced. Sequenced naive, central memory and regulatory T cell samples produced an average of roughly 3.9 million reads. The table came from immunoSEQ multiplex PCR; TCRdb's copy has only in-frame clones and leaves some out. The table records about 650,000 clones, roughly 12% of them present only once. CDR1 is SGHRS and CDR2 is YFSETQ in the germline V gene. V was cut by 0 bases and J by 7 bases, with 16 bases left in between. The CDR3 has 16 residues. This record comes from a study of beta chain features in type 1 diabetes. Study-level findings and limits: Researchers report that Type 1 diabetes patients had moderately but significantly shorter TCRB CDR3s across all four CD4+ subsets.

What was sequenced was naive CD4+ T cells from blood. The TCR comes from a man aged 25 to 40 with type 1 diabetes. This sequence joins TRBV5-1 and TRBJ2-2; D is tentatively TRBD1 or TRBD2 (6 bases each). The CDR3 spells CASSLVKGGGSGELFF. DNA for the CDR3: TGCGCCAGCAGCTTGGTAAAAGGGGGAGGCAGCGGGGAGCTGTTTTTT.